The 22 T cell receptor beta chains below were found in one sample sequenced in a study of blood T cell repertoires in COVID-19. The repertoire was sequenced with immunoSEQ multiplex PCR; TCRdb's copy has only in-frame clones and lacks some. The table lists roughly 73,000 clones, about nine tenths of them singletons. The source material was peripheral blood. The source of these receptors is a man aged 50 to 59 with acute or convalescent COVID-19.

The chain couples TRBV6-2 or TRBV6-3 to TRBJ2-2; 7 positions agree with TRBD1. This CDR3 is 15 amino acids long. CDR1 and CDR2 from the germline V gene are MNHEY and SVGEGT. J gave up 7 bases and V 6 bases, and 11 bases lay outside the gene matches. CDR3 loop: CASSKFDRVSGELFF. The CDR3 DNA reads TGTGCCAGCAGCAAATTCGACAGGGTTAGCGGGGAGCTGTTTTTT.

The CDR3 DNA reads as TGTGCCAGCAGTTCCCCACAGGGGGCGACTAATGAAAAACTGTTTTTT. Amino acids: CASSSPQGATNEKLFF. The V gene is TRBV28, the J gene TRBJ1-4, with 9 nucleotides matching TRBD1. This CDR3 contains 16 residues. Germline loops: CDR1 MDHEN, CDR2 SYDVKM. The V gene end was trimmed by 4 bases and the J gene end by 2 bases; junction bases not matched to a gene: 5. Full variable domain (rest looked up from reference TRBV28 and TRBJ1-4): DVKVTQSSRYLVKRTGEKVFLECVQDMDHENMFWYRQDPGLGLRLIYFSYDVKMKEKGDIPEGYSVSREKKERFSLILESASTNQTSMYLCASSSPQGATNEKLFFGSGTQLSVL.

V gene TRBV3-1 (or the pseudogene TRBV3-2) combines with J gene TRBJ1-2; D uncertain. The CDR3 length is 13 residues. Trimming left V 1 base short and J 7 bases short, with 10 bases between. From germline, CDR1 is LGHDT and CDR2 YNNKEL (reference sequence). The CDR3 spells CASSQARVSGYTF. In DNA form, the CDR3 reads TGTGCCAGCAGCCAAGCACGGGTCTCTGGCTACACCTTC.

This chain joins TRBV6-5 and TRBJ1-1, with D unclear. Germline V gene sequence: CDR1 MNHEY, CDR2 SVGAGI. V was cut by 4 bases and J by 4 bases, with 7 bases left in between. CDR3 length equals 12 residues. CDR3 residues: CASSFRGTEAFF. CDR3 in DNA: TGTGCCAGCAGTTTTCGGGGCACTGAAGCTTTCTTT.

V gene TRBV5-8 combines with J gene TRBJ2-7; a weak D match, TRBD2 (6 bases). Looked up from germline, CDR1 is SGHTS and CDR2 is YDEGEE. V was shortened by 1 base and J by 4 bases, with 15 bases between the two germline ends. CDR3 length equals 15 residues. The CDR3: CASSLMAGGIYEQYF. The CDR3 nucleotides read TGTGCCAGCAGCTTGATGGCAGGAGGGATATACGAGCAGTACTTC.

CDR3 bases: TGTGCCAGCAGAGGAACAGGGTTAACTTATGGCTACACCTTC. As protein: CASRGTGLTYGYTF. The chain has TRBV6-5 and TRBJ1-2, with D possibly matching TRBD1 (6 bases). CDR3 length: 14 amino acids. Per the germline V gene, CDR1 is MNHEY and CDR2 is SVGAGI. Trimming removed 6 bases at V and 5 bases at J, with 16 bases between.

This clone was observed a single time. The rearrangement uses TRBV6-5 and TRBJ1-1, with 9 positions matching TRBD1. Germline V lookup: CDR1 MNHEY, CDR2 SVGAGI. With 3 bases clipped from V and 4 bases from J, the junction kept 6 bases outside the gene matches. This CDR3 has 15 amino acids. The CDR3 DNA reads as TGTGCCAGCAGTTATTCCGGGACAGGGAGCACTGAAGCTTTCTTT. This encodes CASSYSGTGSTEAFF.

This clone came up once. The V call is TRBV7-2, the J call TRBJ2-7, with D possibly TRBD1 on 8 matching bases. V lost 4 bases and J 3 bases, leaving 13 bases between the germline ends. The CDR3 runs to 14 residues. Germline V CDR1 and CDR2: SGHTA, FQGNSA. CDR3 sequence: CASSSQGGGYEQYV. CDR3 bases: TGTGCCAGCAGCTCACAGGGGGGGGGCTACGAGCAGTACGTC.

J is TRBJ2-2 and V is TRBV11-3, with 7 nucleotides matching TRBD1. V shed 1 base, J shed 1 base, and the junction held 3 bases outside the gene matches. This CDR3 is 16 amino acids long. From germline, CDR1 is SGHNT and CDR2 YENEEA. The CDR3: CASSLGDRKNTGELFF. The DNA of the CDR3 is TGTGCCAGCAGCTTAGGGGACAGAAAGAACACCGGGGAGCTGTTTTTT.

V is TRBV10-3 and J is TRBJ2-5; a weak D match, TRBD2 (6 bases). V lost 2 bases to trimming and J lost 2 bases, with 9 bases between them. The CDR3 has 14 amino acids. CDR1 and CDR2 from the germline V gene are ENHRY and SYGVKD. The CDR3 spells CAISERLVQETQYF. DNA of the CDR3: TGTGCCATCAGTGAGAGACTAGTTCAAGAGACCCAGTACTTC.

The genes are TRBV5-1 and TRBJ2-1; weak D call: TRBD2 (5 bases). V dropped 5 bases and J dropped 8 bases, with 17 bases sitting between them. From germline, CDR1 is SGHRS and CDR2 YFSETQ. This CDR3 contains 14 residues. The CDR3 DNA reads TGCGCCAGCAGACAAACAGCGGCCGCCTATGAGCAGTTCTTC. Protein sequence: CASRQTAAAYEQFF.

The chain carries TRBV20-1 and TRBJ2-7, with D possibly being TRBD2 (6 bases). Germline V gives CDR1 DFQATT, CDR2 SNEGSKA (reference sequence). V was pared by 5 bases and J by 4 bases, with 9 bases between. The CDR3 totals 11 residues. CDR3 sequence reads: CSAWTTYEQYF. The CDR3 DNA reads as TGCAGTGCTTGGACTACTTACGAGCAGTACTTC.

In nucleotides, the CDR3 is TGTGCCAGCGGTTTAGCGGGGCCCCAAGAGACCCAGTACTTC. Translating it yields CASGLAGPQETQYF. The chain employs TRBV25-1 and TRBJ2-5, with 8 nucleotides matching TRBD2. The germline V gene encodes CDR1 MGHDK and CDR2 SYGVNS. CDR3 length: 14 amino acids. V dropped 8 bases and J dropped 1; count of bases not matched to a gene: 6.

The chain uses TRBV5-1 and TRBJ1-1, with 8 positions matching TRBD1. V was pared by 0 bases and J by 5 bases, with 12 bases of the junction left unmatched. CDR1 is SGHRS, CDR2 YFSETQ, per germline. The CDR3 has 17 amino acids. The CDR3 here is CASSLESWQGAGTEAFF. The CDR3 DNA sequence: TGCGCCAGCAGCTTGGAAAGTTGGCAGGGGGCTGGAACTGAAGCTTTCTTT.

This sequence joins TRBV28 and TRBJ1-2; a possible D gene is TRBD1 (5 bases). CDR1 MDHEN and CDR2 SYDVKM come from the germline V gene. Trimming shortened V by 3 bases and J by 4 bases, and 12 bases separated the two germline ends. The CDR3 spans 14 residues. The DNA for the CDR3 is TGTGCCAGCAGTTTTTCGGGGGGTTTCTATGGCTACACCTTC. Protein: CASSFSGGFYGYTF.

This clone was seen a handful of times. The rearrangement joins TRBV2 to TRBJ2-2; D unresolved. The ends were cut back, 0 bases at V and 4 bases at J, with 15 bases in the middle. Germline CDR1 is SNHLY and CDR2 is FYNNEI. The CDR3 length is 17 residues. For the CDR3, the DNA is TGTGCCAGCAGTGAAGCACCAGAGGCCTCGCCCACCGGGGAGCTGTTTTTT. Amino acids: CASSEAPEASPTGELFF.

The rearrangement uses TRBV19 and TRBJ1-3, with D unresolved. Germline values: CDR1 LNHDA, CDR2 SQIVND (reference sequence). V was trimmed by 4 bases and J by 3 bases, leaving 7 bases between them. There are 13 residues in the CDR3. CDR3 DNA: TGTGCCAGTAGTACCTACAGTGGAAACACCATATATTTT. Translation: CASSTYSGNTIYF.

The rearrangement uses TRBV7-9 and TRBJ1-2, with D tentatively TRBD1 (6 bases). Germline lookup yields CDR1 SEHNR and CDR2 FQNEAQ (reference sequence). V dropped 1 base and J dropped 5 bases, with 11 bases sitting between them. The CDR3 covers 14 residues. CDR3 nucleotides: TGTGCCAGCAGCTTAGACAGGGAGGGGTATGGCTACACCTTC. It encodes CASSLDREGYGYTF. The variable domain in full, with the rest retrieved from reference TRBV7-9 and TRBJ1-2, is DTGVSQNPRHKITKRGQNVTFRCDPISEHNRLYWYRQTLGQGPEFLTYFQNEAQLEKSRLLSDRFSAERPKGSFSTLEIQRTEQGDSAMYLCASSLDREGYGYTFGSGTRLTVV.

This sequence joins TRBV10-3 and TRBJ1-5; tentatively, D is TRBD1 (6 bases). This CDR3 has 15 amino acids. V was trimmed by 0 bases and J by 5 bases, leaving 11 bases between them. Germline lookup yields CDR1 ENHRY and CDR2 SYGVKD. As DNA, the CDR3 is TGTGCCATCAGTGAGTCGGCAGGGGCTTATCAGCCCCAGCATTTT. Translating it yields CAISESAGAYQPQHF.

The chain recombines TRBV3-1 (or the pseudogene TRBV3-2) with TRBJ2-3, with D maybe TRBD1 (6 bases). This CDR3 is 16 amino acids long. In germline, CDR1 is LGHDT, CDR2 YNNKEL (reference sequence). Trimming cost V 4 bases and J 3 bases, with 17 bases left between them. The CDR3 region has the DNA TGTGCCAGCAGCCGACGCACAGGGAGTCGGACAGATACGCAGTATTTT. It is translated as CASSRRTGSRTDTQYF.

The rearrangement links TRBV28 to TRBJ1-1; D is possibly TRBD1 (5 bases). V was pared by 3 bases and J by 0 bases, with 8 bases between. There are 14 residues in the CDR3. The germline CDR1 and CDR2 sequences are MDHEN and SYDVKM. In DNA, the CDR3 is TGTGCCAGCAGTTTGGGGGGTGTGAACACTGAAGCTTTCTTT. Translated, it gives CASSLGGVNTEAFF.

The chain recombines TRBV19 with TRBJ2-2, with a possible D match to TRBD1 (5 bases). The germline V and J ends were trimmed by 5 bases and 3 bases, with 13 bases remaining between them. The germline V gene has CDR1 LNHDA and CDR2 SQIVND (reference sequence). CDR3 length: 15 amino acids. CDR3 sequence: CASSFLTGHTGELFF. CDR3 DNA: TGTGCCAGTAGTTTCCTTACAGGTCACACCGGGGAGCTGTTTTTT. The full variable domain, rest sourced from reference TRBV19 and TRBJ2-2, is DGGITQSPKYLFRKEGQNVTLSCEQNLNHDAMYWYRQDPGQGLRLIYYSQIVNDFQKGDIAEGYSVSREKKESFPLTVTSAQKNPTAFYLCASSFLTGHTGELFFGEGSRLTVL.